A single sample gave rise to the 30 T cell receptor beta chains below, sequenced in a study of blood T cell repertoires in COVID-19. Method: immunoSEQ multiplex PCR; TCRdb's copy keeps in-frame clones and lacks some. Seen here are about 130,000 clones, just under 85% observed once, and the top ten hold 3%. Sample: peripheral blood. Every receptor here comes from an elderly woman with acute or convalescent COVID-19.

The rearrangement links TRBV12-5 to TRBJ1-5; D gene ambiguous. The germline V and J ends were trimmed by 0 bases and 5 bases, with 11 bases remaining between them. The V gene's germline CDR1 is LGHNT and CDR2 FRNRAP. This CDR3 spans 15 amino acids. The CDR3 DNA reads TGTGCTAGTGGTTTGGTAACCGGCGGCGATCAGCCCCAGCATTTT. This codes for CASGLVTGGDQPQHF.

The chain has TRBV7-2 and TRBJ2-1, with 10 bases that match TRBD1. CDR3 length: 16 residues. The germline gives CDR1 SGHTA, CDR2 FQGNSA. The ends lost 5 bases at V and 13 bases at J; junction bases unmatched: 17. CDR3 coding DNA: TGTGCCAGCAGCATCCGAGGGGGACAGGGGTCTTCCTCTCAGTTCTTC. It codes for CASSIRGGQGSSSQFF.

This chain connects TRBV7-7 to TRBJ2-3; the D gene is possibly TRBD1 (6 bases). V lost 3 bases, J lost 5 bases, and 18 bases lay in between. Germline CDR1 SSHAT, CDR2 FNYEAQ (reference sequence). The CDR3 runs 16 residues. As DNA, the CDR3 is TGTGCCAGCAGCTTGAAGGCCCCACCCAGGGGAGATACGCAGTATTTT. Protein: CASSLKAPPRGDTQYF.

V gene TRBV30 combines with J gene TRBJ1-4; 9 nucleotides line up with TRBD1. The CDR3 runs to 13 residues. V shed 4 bases, J shed 5 bases, and the junction held 2 bases outside the gene matches. The germline gives CDR1 GTSNPN, CDR2 SVGIG (reference sequence). The CDR3 DNA follows: TGTGCCTGGACCGGGACAGGGAATGAAAAACTGTTTTTT. Protein product: CAWTGTGNEKLFF.

The chain is built from TRBV5-1 and TRBJ1-6; D perhaps matches TRBD1 (5 bases). The CDR3 has 13 amino acids. CDR1 and CDR2 from the germline V gene are SGHRS and YFSETQ. Deletions cut 3 bases from V and 8 bases from J, with 9 bases between. The CDR3 coding sequence is TGCGCCAGCAGCTCGGACACGGATTCACCCCTCCACTTT. Protein product: CASSSDTDSPLHF.

The chain uses TRBV18 and TRBJ1-1; a weak D match, TRBD1 (6 bases). Germline V lookup: CDR1 KGHSH, CDR2 LQKENI. CDR3 size: 14 residues. V gave up 2 bases and J gave up 0 bases, with 7 bases separating them. The CDR3 sequence is CASSPGDMNTEAFF. DNA of the CDR3: TGTGCCAGCTCACCAGGGGACATGAACACTGAAGCTTTCTTT.

The chain joins TRBV3-1 (or the pseudogene TRBV3-2) to TRBJ1-2; TRBD1 matches 7 bases. Germline CDR1 and CDR2: LGHDT and YNNKEL (reference sequence). Trimming removed 4 bases from V and 8 bases from J; junction bases left unmatched: 4. This CDR3 comprises 12 residues. DNA of the CDR3: TGTGCCAGCAGCCCTGAGGGGGCCGGCTACACCTTC. It is translated as CASSPEGAGYTF.

The chain combines TRBV10-3 with TRBJ1-2, with TRBD1 identical over 8 bases. CDR1 is ENHRY, CDR2 SYGVKD, per germline. This CDR3 is built from 13 residues. Trimming at V came to 4 bases and at J to 5 bases, leaving 3 bases not matched to a gene. CDR3 nucleotides: TGTGCCATCAGTGCTACAGGGGGATATGGCTACACCTTC. Protein: CAISATGGYGYTF.

The V call is TRBV7-3, the J call TRBJ2-1; TRBD2 agrees at 10 bases. J gave up 4 bases and V 4 bases, and 4 bases lay outside the gene matches. Germline values: CDR1 SGHTA, CDR2 FQGTGA. The CDR3 loop spans 15 amino acids. The CDR3 loop reads CASSSLAGHYNEQFF. The CDR3 bases are TGTGCCAGCAGCTCACTAGCGGGGCATTACAATGAGCAGTTCTTC.

This chain links TRBV6-5 with TRBJ2-7; 10 positions match TRBD1. CDR1 and CDR2 (germline): MNHEY, SVGAGI. V was pared by 7 bases and J by 5 bases, with 8 bases of the junction left unmatched. This CDR3 comprises 14 residues. The CDR3 sequence: CASNHGTGDDEQYF. CDR3 coding DNA: TGTGCCAGCAATCACGGGACAGGGGACGACGAGCAGTACTTC.

V usage is TRBV5-1 and J usage is TRBJ1-6; 7 nucleotides align to TRBD1. Looked up from germline, CDR1 is SGHRS and CDR2 is YFSETQ. V was pared by 0 bases and J by 5 bases, with 8 bases of the junction left unmatched. The CDR3 consists of 17 residues. CDR3 DNA sequence: TGCGCCAGCAGCTTGGCCACCGGGACAGCCGATAATTCACCCCTCCACTTT. Encoded protein: CASSLATGTADNSPLHF.

In this sample, this clone turned up once. V is TRBV5-1 and J is TRBJ1-1; TRBD1 aligns across 9 bases. CDR1 is SGHRS, CDR2 YFSETQ, per germline. CDR3 length equals 14 residues. The junction had 1 base not matched to a gene; V was cut back by 3 bases and J by 1 base. CDR3: CASSSDRGNTEAFF. CDR3 bases: TGCGCCAGCAGCTCGGACAGGGGGAACACTGAAGCTTTCTTT.

Concerning this clone: The sample contains more than one DNA sequence encoding this CDR3. The chain links TRBV9 to TRBJ2-7; maybe TRBD2 (6 bases). V was trimmed by 3 bases and J by 1 base, leaving 11 bases between them. Germline loops: CDR1 SGDLS, CDR2 YYNGEE. CDR3 size: 14 residues. The CDR3 DNA follows: TGTGCCAGCAGCGCTCAGGGAGGATCCTACGAGCAGTACTTC. Translating it yields CASSAQGGSYEQYF.

The genes are TRBV29-1 and TRBJ1-1; D may be TRBD1 (5 bases). V was cut by 8 bases and J by 2 bases, with 9 bases left in between. The CDR3 covers 11 residues. CDR1 is SQVTM, CDR2 ANQGSEA, per germline. CDR3 protein: CSSQENTEAFF. The CDR3 bases are TGCAGCTCACAGGAAAACACTGAAGCTTTCTTT.

This clone was seen only once. The chain uses TRBV27 and TRBJ1-5, with D maybe TRBD1 (6 bases). The CDR3 has 16 residues. Trimming removed 2 bases from V and 6 bases from J, with 17 bases in between. The V gene's germline CDR1 is MNHEY and CDR2 SMNVEV (reference sequence). CDR3 in amino acids: CASSLTHQQGGQPQHF. The CDR3 DNA is TGTGCCAGCAGTTTAACCCACCAACAGGGTGGTCAGCCCCAGCATTTT.

The rearrangement uses TRBV2 and TRBJ2-5; 10 bases are a match to TRBD2. Germline loops: CDR1 SNHLY, CDR2 FYNNEI. CDR3 length: 14 amino acids. The V gene end was trimmed by 7 bases and the J gene end by 7 bases; junction bases not matched to a gene: 9. The CDR3 sequence: CASMDSGGTGTQYF. The CDR3 region has the DNA TGTGCCAGCATGGATAGCGGGGGGACGGGGACCCAGTACTTC.

CDR3 region: CASSFGANTEAFF. CDR3 coding DNA: TGTGCCAGCAGCTTTGGAGCTAACACTGAAGCTTTCTTT. The V gene is TRBV7-2, the J gene TRBJ1-1, with no clear D. Germline V CDR1 and CDR2: SGHTA, FQGNSA. V lost 3 bases, J lost 2 bases, and 7 bases lay in between. The CDR3 contains 13 residues.

Remarks on this clone: Other DNA sequences in this specimen translate into the identical CDR3. CDR3 loop: CASSGTGGGYTF. In DNA, the CDR3 is TGTGCCAGCAGTGGGACAGGGGGCGGCTACACCTTC. J is TRBJ1-2 and V is TRBV2; 11 nucleotides line up with TRBD1. Unmatched junction bases numbered 0, after V lost 4 bases and J lost 8 bases. The CDR3 consists of 12 residues. Germline lookup yields CDR1 SNHLY and CDR2 FYNNEI.

The chain couples TRBV12-3 or TRBV12-4 to TRBJ2-7; no reliable D call. The CDR3 length is 12 residues. Deletions cut 5 bases from V and 3 bases from J, with 8 bases between. The chain's CDR3 is CASSTSRYEQYF. CDR3 bases: TGTGCCAGCAGTACCAGTCGCTACGAGCAGTACTTC.

This clone was counted a few times. V and J are TRBV4-1 and TRBJ1-1; D perhaps matches TRBD1 (6 bases). The CDR3 is 15 residues long. Germline assignment: CDR1 MGHRA and CDR2 YSYEKL. With 4 bases removed from V and 3 bases from J, the gap between germline ends came to 15 bases. CDR3 amino acids: CASSPRQAEDTEAFF. CDR3 DNA sequence: TGCGCCAGCAGCCCGAGACAGGCCGAGGACACTGAAGCTTTCTTT.

The V call is TRBV27, the J call TRBJ2-7; D is perhaps TRBD2 (5 bases). V lost 5 bases and J lost 4, with 24 bases in between. The CDR3 sequence is 17 residues long. CDR1 and CDR2 from the germline V gene are MNHEY and SMNVEV (reference sequence). CDR3 sequence reads: CASSPTGSGIGPYEQYF. CDR3 coding DNA: TGTGCCAGCAGTCCAACGGGGTCCGGGATCGGTCCTTACGAGCAGTACTTC.

CDR3 sequence: CASSLIFGTDTEAFF. In DNA form, the CDR3 reads TGTGCCAGCAGCTTAATTTTCGGGACAGACACTGAAGCTTTCTTT. The chain is built from TRBV11-2 and TRBJ1-1, with TRBD1 matching over 7 bases. V shed 2 bases, J shed 3 bases, and the junction held 6 bases outside the gene matches. The length of the CDR3 is 15 residues. The germline CDR1 and CDR2 sequences are SGHAT and FQNNGV. The entire variable domain, with the rest obtained from reference TRBV11-2 and TRBJ1-1, is as follows: EAGVAQSPRYKIIEKRQSVAFWCNPISGHATLYWYQQILGQGPKLLIQFQNNGVVDDSQLPKDRFSAERLKGVDSTLKIQPAKLEDSAVYLCASSLIFGTDTEAFFGQGTRLTVV.

J is TRBJ2-7 and V is TRBV5-1, with TRBD1 matching over 9 bases. This CDR3 contains 12 residues. The germline V gene encodes CDR1 SGHRS and CDR2 YFSETQ. The V and J ends lost 7 bases and 6 bases, in that order; junction bases with no gene match: 5. Written as DNA, the CDR3 is TGCGCCAGCCGACAGGGGGAAGGCGAGCAGTACTTC. Translating gives CASRQGEGEQYF.

The V call is TRBV19, the J call TRBJ2-1, with D perhaps matching TRBD1 (6 bases). V gave up 4 bases and J gave up 1 base, with 14 bases separating them. The CDR3 loop spans 16 amino acids. Germline CDR1 and CDR2: LNHDA and SQIVND (reference sequence). The CDR3 DNA reads as TGTGCCAGTAGTACCCCGGACAGAACGTCCTACAATGAGCAGTTCTTC. This sequence encodes CASSTPDRTSYNEQFF. Drawing the rest from reference TRBV19 and TRBJ2-1, the complete variable domain is DGGITQSPKYLFRKEGQNVTLSCEQNLNHDAMYWYRQDPGQGLRLIYYSQIVNDFQKGDIAEGYSVSREKKESFPLTVTSAQKNPTAFYLCASSTPDRTSYNEQFFGPGTRLTVL.

V usage is TRBV7-3 and J usage is TRBJ2-1; 8 nucleotides align to TRBD2. The CDR3 contains 15 residues. Per the germline V gene, CDR1 is SGHTA and CDR2 is FQGTGA. J was trimmed by 4 bases and V by 1 base; bases with no gene match: 3. The CDR3, as DNA: TGTGCCAGCAGCTTAAGGGTAGCGGGGTACAATGAGCAGTTCTTC. The encoded protein is CASSLRVAGYNEQFF.

This chain joins TRBV10-3 and TRBJ1-2; D is ambiguous. Germline CDR1 ENHRY, CDR2 SYGVKD. The CDR3 runs 11 residues. Trimming stripped 2 bases from V and 8 bases from J, with 6 bases between. The CDR3 is CAISEGIGYTF. CDR3 coding DNA: TGTGCCATCAGTGAGGGCATCGGCTACACCTTC.

This clone was recorded only once. The chain recombines TRBV6-5 with TRBJ2-7, with a possible D match to TRBD2 (6 bases). CDR3 size: 13 residues. Germline CDR1 MNHEY, CDR2 SVGAGI. V was cut by 8 bases and J by 1 base, with 12 bases left in between. This chain's CDR3 is CASRDWQSYEQYF. CDR3 DNA sequence: TGTGCCAGCCGGGACTGGCAATCCTACGAGCAGTACTTC.

This rearrangement joins TRBV7-9 to TRBJ2-1, with 7 positions matching TRBD1. CDR1 and CDR2 from the germline V gene are SEHNR and FQNEAQ (reference sequence). V trimming: 2 bases; J trimming: 9 bases; junction bases outside the gene matches: 7. The CDR3 consists of 14 residues. CDR3 nucleotides: TGTGCCAGCAGCTTAAGTCCGACAGGGCGTGAGCAGTTCTTC. Translation gives CASSLSPTGREQFF. The variable domain in full, completed from reference TRBV7-9 and TRBJ2-1, reads DTGVSQNPRHKITKRGQNVTFRCDPISEHNRLYWYRQTLGQGPEFLTYFQNEAQLEKSRLLSDRFSAERPKGSFSTLEIQRTEQGDSAMYLCASSLSPTGREQFFGPGTRLTVL.

The CDR3: CASSLDRLQGATIYF. CDR3 DNA sequence: TGTGCCAGCAGCTTAGATCGCTTGCAGGGGGCGACCATATATTTT. This chain joins TRBV11-2 and TRBJ1-3; TRBD1 agrees at 8 bases. Trimming took 0 bases from V and 10 from J; bases not matched to a gene: 8. CDR1 and CDR2 (germline): SGHAT, FQNNGV. The CDR3 runs 15 residues.

This clone has only one observation. The rearrangement links TRBV11-2 to TRBJ1-5; D might be TRBD1 (5 bases). The length of the CDR3 is 14 residues. Trimming stripped 5 bases from V and 3 bases from J, with 11 bases between. CDR1 is SGHAT and CDR2 is FQNNGV in the germline V gene. The CDR3 DNA follows: TGTGCCAGCAGCGGGGCGGGGAACAATCAGCCCCAGCATTTT. This encodes CASSGAGNNQPQHF. Supplemented by reference TRBV11-2 and TRBJ1-5, the full variable domain reads EAGVAQSPRYKIIEKRQSVAFWCNPISGHATLYWYQQILGQGPKLLIQFQNNGVVDDSQLPKDRFSAERLKGVDSTLKIQPAKLEDSAVYLCASSGAGNNQPQHFGDGTRLSIL.